This is a list of T cell receptor beta chains from one sample in a study of blood T cell repertoires in COVID-19. Profiling relied on immunoSEQ multiplex PCR, and the TCRdb table lists in-frame clones only, not all of them. This repertoire shows over 45,000 clones, about 81% found once; its top ten account for roughly 15%. Sequenced sample: peripheral blood. The source is a man in his 70s with active COVID-19. Each CDR3 is given with its conserved first and last residue. A D gene is named only where the DNA matches it firmly. The size of a clone is reported for some rows only, either as once, few or many, or as a class for expanded clones.

TRBV19,.,.,TRBJ2-3,CASSIDMGGSTDTQYF,TGTGCCAGTAGTATAGATATGGGCGGGAGCACAGATACGCAGTATTTT
TRBV24-1,TRBD2,.,TRBJ2-1,CATSREGLAGGYNEQFF,TGTGCCACCTCCCGGGAGGGACTAGCGGGGGGCTACAATGAGCAGTTCTTC
TRBV3-1/TRBV3-2,TRBD2,.,TRBJ2-1,CASSGTRDGDEQFF,TGTGCCAGCAGCGGGACTAGGGACGGGGATGAGCAGTTCTTC
TRBV24-1,.,.,TRBJ1-2,CATSDPAEGVGGYTF,TGTGCCACCAGTGATCCCGCCGAAGGGGTTGGGGGCTACACCTTC
TRBV6-5,.,.,TRBJ2-5,CASSPGETQYF,TGTGCCAGCAGTCCGGGGGAGACCCAGTACTTC
TRBV2,.,.,TRBJ1-4,CASRADSPNEKLFF,TGTGCCAGCAGAGCCGACTCGCCTAATGAAAAACTGTTTTTT
TRBV6-5,TRBD1,few,TRBJ2-7,CASRPPGGGYEQYF,TGTGCCAGCAGGCCACCAGGGGGCGGCTACGAGCAGTACTTC
TRBV7-2,TRBD1,.,TRBJ2-3,CASSPGTAPITDTQYF,TGTGCCAGCAGCCCGGGGACAGCTCCAATTACAGATACGCAGTATTTT
TRBV12-3/TRBV12-4,.,.,TRBJ2-2,CASSPHSSGELFF,TGTGCCAGCAGTCCCCACTCGAGCGGGGAGCTGTTTTTT
TRBV4-1,TRBD2,.,TRBJ2-3,CASRTAGGSWDTQYF,TGCGCCAGCAGGACCGCGGGCGGGAGTTGGGATACGCAGTATTTT
TRBV6-2/TRBV6-3,.,.,TRBJ1-1,CASSYSIDRLTEAFF,TGTGCCAGCAGTTACTCCATTGACAGGCTGACTGAAGCTTTCTTT
TRBV7-8,.,.,TRBJ2-7,CASSYYYGGYEQYF,TGTGCCAGCAGCTATTATTATGGAGGTTACGAGCAGTACTTC
TRBV7-2,TRBD2,.,TRBJ2-7,CASSSLAGVSEQYF,TGTGCCAGCAGCTCGCTAGCGGGAGTCTCCGAGCAGTACTTC
TRBV25-1,TRBD1,few,TRBJ1-6,CASSVTGNSPLHF,TGTGCCAGCAGTGTGACAGGGAATTCACCCCTCCACTTT
TRBV28,TRBD1,.,TRBJ1-1,CASSRGPSAFF,TGTGCCAGCTCCAGGGGGCCGTCAGCTTTCTTT
TRBV5-8,TRBD2,.,TRBJ2-7,CASSLAGGDEQYF,TGTGCCAGCAGCTTGGCTGGGGGGGACGAGCAGTACTTC
TRBV28,.,once,TRBJ1-3,CASSSGSFHSGNTIYF,TGTGCCAGCAGTTCCGGGTCTTTCCACTCTGGAAACACCATATATTTT
TRBV19,TRBD1,.,TRBJ1-4,CASSPLDRFITNEKLFF,TGTGCCAGTAGCCCATTGGACAGGTTTATAACTAATGAAAAACTGTTTTTT
TRBV7-2,TRBD1,.,TRBJ2-7,CASSFPGQYGEQYF,TGTGCCAGCAGCTTTCCGGGACAGTACGGCGAGCAGTACTTC
TRBV30,.,.,TRBJ2-7,CAWALSYEQYF,TGTGCCTGGGCCCTGAGCTACGAGCAGTACTTC
TRBV5-1,.,.,TRBJ2-2,CASSLAGGYGELFF,TGCGCCAGCAGCTTGGCCGGCGGGTACGGGGAGCTGTTTTTT
TRBV3-1/TRBV3-2,.,.,TRBJ1-2,CASSLKDSYGYTF,TGTGCCAGCAGCTTGAAGGACAGCTATGGCTACACCTTC
TRBV19,.,.,TRBJ2-7,CASSPFDGGRDFSYEQYF,TGTGCCAGTTCTCCTTTTGACGGGGGTCGGGACTTCTCCTACGAGCAGTACTTC
TRBV3-1/TRBV3-2,TRBD1,.,TRBJ2-4,CASSRTTGVRAKNIQYF,TGTGCCAGCAGCCGGACCACAGGGGTGCGAGCCAAAAACATTCAGTACTTC
TRBV10-3,.,.,TRBJ1-6,CAISESPGDNSPLHF,TGTGCCATCAGTGAGTCCCCAGGGGATAATTCACCCCTCCACTTT
TRBV2,.,.,TRBJ1-1,CASQEEGPNTEAFF,TGTGCCAGCCAAGAGGAGGGGCCGAACACTGAAGCTTTCTTT
TRBV20-1,.,once,TRBJ1-4,CSASAVGLTTNEKLFF,TGCAGTGCTAGTGCGGTTGGGCTTACAACTAATGAAAAACTGTTTTTT
TRBV5-4,TRBD1,.,TRBJ1-1,CASSLVDRGTEAFF,TGTGCCAGCAGCTTGGTGGACAGGGGAACTGAAGCTTTCTTT
TRBV5-1,.,.,TRBJ1-2,CASSGGSYDYGYTF,TGCGCCAGCAGCGGTGGCAGTTATGACTATGGCTACACCTTC
TRBV29-1,TRBD1,.,TRBJ1-1,CSVPGQGITEAFF,TGCAGCGTTCCGGGACAGGGTATAACTGAAGCTTTCTTT
TRBV6-5,TRBD2,.,TRBJ2-5,CASSSGSRKETQYF,TGTGCCAGCAGTAGCGGGAGCAGGAAAGAGACCCAGTACTTC
TRBV9,TRBD2,.,TRBJ2-3,CASTPLAGSTDTQYF,TGTGCCAGCACCCCCCTAGCGGGAAGCACAGATACGCAGTATTTT
TRBV10-3,TRBD1,few,TRBJ2-2,CAISSQGQGTGELFF,TGTGCCATCTCCAGCCAGGGACAGGGCACCGGGGAGCTGTTTTTT
TRBV6-2/TRBV6-3,.,.,TRBJ2-3,CASSSTDKGDTDTQYF,TGTGCCAGCAGTTCGACTGACAAGGGGGACACAGATACGCAGTATTTT
TRBV9,TRBD1,.,TRBJ2-5,CASSEQGSGETQYF,TGTGCCAGCAGCGAACAGGGGTCGGGAGAGACCCAGTACTTC
TRBV2,TRBD1,.,TRBJ2-5,CASSLVDREETQYF,TGTGCCAGCAGTCTCGTGGACAGGGAAGAGACCCAGTACTTC
TRBV11-3,.,.,TRBJ2-3,CASSLGRDVSTDTQYF,TGTGCCAGCAGCTTAGGGCGGGACGTCAGCACAGATACGCAGTATTTT
TRBV30,TRBD1,.,TRBJ2-7,CAWREQGYSYEQYF,TGTGCCTGGAGAGAACAGGGGTACTCCTACGAGCAGTACTTC
TRBV11-2,.,.,TRBJ1-1,CASSLDGQGNTEAFF,TGTGCCAGCAGCTTAGATGGTCAGGGGAACACTGAAGCTTTCTTT
TRBV29-1,TRBD2,.,TRBJ2-2,CSVFGLAGGELFF,TGCAGCGTTTTCGGACTAGCTGGCGGGGAGCTGTTTTTT
TRBV6-2/TRBV6-3,.,.,TRBJ2-3,CASSAQGFTDTQYF,TGTGCCAGCAGTGCCCAGGGATTCACAGATACGCAGTATTTT
TRBV2,.,.,TRBJ2-7,CASSEQGIGGEQYF,TGTGCCAGCAGTGAACAGGGGATCGGTGGTGAGCAGTACTTC
TRBV30,TRBD1,.,TRBJ1-6,CAWRGTGIDSPLHF,TGTGCCTGGAGAGGGACAGGGATTGATTCACCCCTCCACTTT
TRBV30,TRBD2,few,TRBJ2-1,CAWSIVAGGYDNEQFF,TGTGCCTGGAGTATTGTAGCGGGAGGCTACGACAATGAGCAGTTCTTC
TRBV6-2/TRBV6-3,.,.,TRBJ2-1,CASSYGLGNEQFF,TGTGCCAGCAGTTATGGACTCGGGAATGAGCAGTTCTTC
TRBV5-4,.,few,TRBJ2-3,CASSLGTLGGTDTQYF,TGTGCCAGCAGCTTGGGGACTCTTGGTGGCACAGATACGCAGTATTTT
TRBV28,.,.,TRBJ2-7,CASSFQNYEQYF,TGTGCCAGCAGTTTTCAAAACTACGAGCAGTACTTC